This entry is about one TCR beta chain. The data are from a study of blood T cell repertoires in COVID-19. Study in general: Specimens from acute and convalescent COVID-19 originated in the United States, Italy and Spain. In each case, the material was cDNA or gDNA derived from T cells, B-cell-depleted T cells, or PBMCs.

Authors' data handling: Estimation of nucleated cell counts relied on the amplification of reference gene primers. Sequencing used immunoSEQ multiplex PCR; TCRdb keeps in-frame clones, though not all of them. V, J and clone size are those of that table, while D and trimming were read from the DNA. The profile shows more than 200,000 clones, approximately 84% of them singletons. Germline V gene sequence: CDR1 MNHEY, CDR2 SVGAGI. CDR3 length: 14 residues. Trimming left V 2 bases short and J 2 bases short, with 10 bases between. The sample was peripheral blood. The receptor was derived from a man aged 45-65 years with active or convalescent COVID-19. This chain joins TRBV6-5 and TRBJ2-7, with D tentatively TRBD2 (5 bases). In DNA form, the CDR3 reads TGTGCCAGCAGTTACGGGCGGGCTCCCTACGAGCAGTACTTC. This translates into CASSYGRAPYEQYF.